The present T cell receptor beta chain was sequenced within a study of glioma-infiltrating T cells. Amplification of TCR alpha and beta CDR3 regions from RNA used iRepertoire nested multiplex PCR. TCRdb re-called the multiplex PCR reads with MiXCR, one entry per CDR3 protein. The data contain under 200,000 distinct CDR3 sequences, approximately 40% of them singletons. General observations from the study: Non-neoplastic patients had below-expected tissue-blood divergence, while all gliomas exceeded expectation. Tissue and blood shared very few CDR3 sequences.

CDR1 and CDR2 from the germline V gene are SNHLY and FYNNEI. This CDR3 region has 12 residues. Trimming removed 3 bases from V and 6 bases from J, with 5 bases in between. Comment on this clonotype: Its antigen is undetermined. This may stem from a read error, because a much larger clone lies one nucleotide away.

The source is a human donor with low-grade glioma or glioblastoma, undergoing nonglioma brain surgery, or in good health (not recorded which). Sample: glioma tissue, nonneoplastic brain tissue, or PBMCs (not recorded which). The genes are TRBV2 and TRBJ1-4; D not certain. The CDR3 sequence: CASSDLHEKLFF. CDR3 nucleotide sequence: TGTGCCAGCAGTGATCTGCATGAAAAACTGTTTTTT.